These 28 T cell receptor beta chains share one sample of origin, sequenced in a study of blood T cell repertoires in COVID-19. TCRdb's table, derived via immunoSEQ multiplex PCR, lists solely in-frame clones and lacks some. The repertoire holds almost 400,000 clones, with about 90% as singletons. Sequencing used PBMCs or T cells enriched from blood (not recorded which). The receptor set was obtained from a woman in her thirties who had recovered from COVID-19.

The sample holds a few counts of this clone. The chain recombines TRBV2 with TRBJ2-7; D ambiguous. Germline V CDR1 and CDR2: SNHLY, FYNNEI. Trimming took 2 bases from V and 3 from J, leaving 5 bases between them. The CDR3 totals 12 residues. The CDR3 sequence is CASSEFLYEQYF. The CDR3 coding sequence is TGTGCCAGCAGTGAATTTCTCTACGAGCAGTACTTC.

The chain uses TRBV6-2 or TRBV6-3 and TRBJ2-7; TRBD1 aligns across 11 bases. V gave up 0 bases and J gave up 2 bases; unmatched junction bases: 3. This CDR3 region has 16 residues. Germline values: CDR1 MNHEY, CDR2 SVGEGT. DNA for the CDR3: TGTGCCAGCAGTTACTCGAAGGACAGGGGGCCCTACGAGCAGTACTTC. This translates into CASSYSKDRGPYEQYF.

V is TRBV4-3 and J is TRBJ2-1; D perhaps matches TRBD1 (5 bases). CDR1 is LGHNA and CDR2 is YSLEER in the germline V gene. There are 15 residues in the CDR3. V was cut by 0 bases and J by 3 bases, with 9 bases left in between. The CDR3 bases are TGCGCCAGCAGCCAAGAGGACACTTACTACAATGAGCAGTTCTTC. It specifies CASSQEDTYYNEQFF.

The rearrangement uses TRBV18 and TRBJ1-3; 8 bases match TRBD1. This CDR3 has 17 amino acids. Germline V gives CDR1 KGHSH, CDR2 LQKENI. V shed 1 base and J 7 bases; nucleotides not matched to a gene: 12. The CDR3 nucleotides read TGTGCCAGCTCACCACTTACCCCAGGGGGCCTTTTCAACACCATATATTTT. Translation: CASSPLTPGGLFNTIYF.

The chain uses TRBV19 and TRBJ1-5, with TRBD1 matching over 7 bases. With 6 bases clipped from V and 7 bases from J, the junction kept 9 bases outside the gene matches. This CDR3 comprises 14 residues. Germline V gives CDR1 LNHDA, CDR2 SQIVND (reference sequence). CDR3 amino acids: CASSLDRAAQPQHF. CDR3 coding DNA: TGTGCCAGTAGCCTCGACAGGGCGGCACAGCCCCAGCATTTT.

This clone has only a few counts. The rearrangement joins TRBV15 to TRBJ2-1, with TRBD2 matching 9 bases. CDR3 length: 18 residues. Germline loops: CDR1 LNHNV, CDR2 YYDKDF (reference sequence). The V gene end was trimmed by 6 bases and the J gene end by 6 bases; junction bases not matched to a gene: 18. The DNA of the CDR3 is TGTGCCACCAGTGCCAATAGCGGGAGAAATTTAGTTGGCAATGAGCAGTTCTTC. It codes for CATSANSGRNLVGNEQFF.

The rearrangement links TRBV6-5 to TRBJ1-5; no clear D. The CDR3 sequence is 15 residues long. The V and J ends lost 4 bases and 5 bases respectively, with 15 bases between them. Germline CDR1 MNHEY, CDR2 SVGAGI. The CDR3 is CASSSLRGSHQPQHF. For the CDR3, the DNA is TGTGCCAGCAGTTCGCTGCGAGGGTCACATCAGCCCCAGCATTTT.

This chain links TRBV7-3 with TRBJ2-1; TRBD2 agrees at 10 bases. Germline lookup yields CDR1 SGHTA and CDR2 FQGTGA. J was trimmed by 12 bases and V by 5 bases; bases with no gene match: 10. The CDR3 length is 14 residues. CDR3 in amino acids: CASSPSRLAGWQFF. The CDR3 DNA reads TGTGCCAGCAGCCCTTCTAGACTAGCGGGTTGGCAGTTCTTC. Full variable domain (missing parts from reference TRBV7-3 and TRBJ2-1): GAGVSQTPSNKVTEKGKYVELRCDPISGHTALYWYRQSLGQGPEFLIYFQGTGAADDSGLPNDRFFAVRPEGSVSTLKIQRTERGDSAVYLCASSPSRLAGWQFFGPGTRLTVL.

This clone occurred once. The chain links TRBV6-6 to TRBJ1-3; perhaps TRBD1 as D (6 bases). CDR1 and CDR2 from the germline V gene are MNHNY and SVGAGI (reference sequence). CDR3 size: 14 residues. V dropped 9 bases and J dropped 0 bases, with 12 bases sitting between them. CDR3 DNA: TGTGCCAGTGAAAGAGGGGGCTCTGGAAACACCATATATTTT. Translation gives CASERGGSGNTIYF.

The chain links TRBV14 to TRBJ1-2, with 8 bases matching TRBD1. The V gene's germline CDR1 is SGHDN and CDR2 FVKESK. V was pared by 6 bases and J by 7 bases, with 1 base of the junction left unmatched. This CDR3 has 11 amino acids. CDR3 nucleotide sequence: TGTGCCAGCAGGGACAGGGTTGGCTACACCTTC. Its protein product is CASRDRVGYTF.

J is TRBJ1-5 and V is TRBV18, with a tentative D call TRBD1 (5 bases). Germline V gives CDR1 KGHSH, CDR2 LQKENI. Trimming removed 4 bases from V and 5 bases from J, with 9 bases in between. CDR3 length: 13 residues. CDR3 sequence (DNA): TGTGCCAGCTCACAGGGGTTACATCAGCCCCAGCATTTT. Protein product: CASSQGLHQPQHF.

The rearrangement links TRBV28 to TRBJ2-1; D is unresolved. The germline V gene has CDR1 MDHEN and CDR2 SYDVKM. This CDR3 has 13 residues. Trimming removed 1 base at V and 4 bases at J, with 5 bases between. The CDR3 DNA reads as TGTGCCAGCAGTTTATCCGAGTACAATGAGCAGTTCTTC. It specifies CASSLSEYNEQFF.

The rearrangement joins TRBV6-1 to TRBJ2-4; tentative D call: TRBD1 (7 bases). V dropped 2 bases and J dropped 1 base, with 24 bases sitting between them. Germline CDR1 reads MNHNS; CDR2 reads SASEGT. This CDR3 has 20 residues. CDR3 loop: CASSESGGTVLASAKNIQYF. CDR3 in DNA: TGTGCCAGCAGTGAATCGGGCGGGACAGTGTTAGCTTCGGCCAAAAACATTCAGTACTTC.

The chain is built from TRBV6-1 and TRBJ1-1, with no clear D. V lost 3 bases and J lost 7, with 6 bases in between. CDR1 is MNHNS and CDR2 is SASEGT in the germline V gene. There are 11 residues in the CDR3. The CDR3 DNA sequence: TGTGCCAGCAGTGATGGGCGTGAAGCTTTCTTT. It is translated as CASSDGREAFF.

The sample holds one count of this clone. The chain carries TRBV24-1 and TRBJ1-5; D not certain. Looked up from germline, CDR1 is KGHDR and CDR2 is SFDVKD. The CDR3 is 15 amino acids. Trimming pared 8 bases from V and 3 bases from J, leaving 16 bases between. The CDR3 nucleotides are TGTGCCACCACCTATCATCGGGGAGTCAATCAGCCCCAGCATTTT. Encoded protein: CATTYHRGVNQPQHF.

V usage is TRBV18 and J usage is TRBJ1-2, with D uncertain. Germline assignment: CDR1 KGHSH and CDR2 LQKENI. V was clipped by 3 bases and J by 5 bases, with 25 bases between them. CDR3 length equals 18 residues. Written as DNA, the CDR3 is TGTGCCAGCTCACCTAGAGTCCGGACTTTTAGAGAGGCTTATGGCTACACCTTC. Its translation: CASSPRVRTFREAYGYTF.

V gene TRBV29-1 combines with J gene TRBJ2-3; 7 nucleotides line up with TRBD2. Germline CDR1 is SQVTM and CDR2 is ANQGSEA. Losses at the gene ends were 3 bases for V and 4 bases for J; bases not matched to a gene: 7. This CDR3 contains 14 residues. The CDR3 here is CSVEGRLAADTQYF. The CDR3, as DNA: TGCAGCGTTGAGGGGCGTCTAGCGGCAGATACGCAGTATTTT.

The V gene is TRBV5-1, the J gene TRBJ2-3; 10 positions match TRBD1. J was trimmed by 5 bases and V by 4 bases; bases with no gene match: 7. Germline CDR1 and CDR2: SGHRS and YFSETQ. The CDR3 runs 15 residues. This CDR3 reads CASSLTGGEIDTQYF. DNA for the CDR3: TGCGCCAGCAGCCTGACAGGGGGCGAGATAGATACGCAGTATTTT.

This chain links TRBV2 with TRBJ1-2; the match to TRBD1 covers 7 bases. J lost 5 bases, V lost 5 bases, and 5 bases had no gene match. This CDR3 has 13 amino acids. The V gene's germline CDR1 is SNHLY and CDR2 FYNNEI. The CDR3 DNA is TGTGCCAGCAGTATTCGACAGGGATATGGCTACACCTTC. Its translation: CASSIRQGYGYTF.

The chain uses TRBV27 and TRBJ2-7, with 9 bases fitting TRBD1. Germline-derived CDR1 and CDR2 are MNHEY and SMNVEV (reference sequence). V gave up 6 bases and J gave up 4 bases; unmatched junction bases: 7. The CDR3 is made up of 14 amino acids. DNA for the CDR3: TGTGCCAGCAGAGCGGGACAGGGCGCTTACGAGCAGTACTTC. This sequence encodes CASRAGQGAYEQYF.

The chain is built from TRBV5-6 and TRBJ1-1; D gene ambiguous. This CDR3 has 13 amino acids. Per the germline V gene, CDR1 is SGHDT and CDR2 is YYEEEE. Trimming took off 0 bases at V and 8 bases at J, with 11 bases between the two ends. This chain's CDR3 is CASSLAGRNEAFF. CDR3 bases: TGTGCCAGCAGCTTGGCCGGGAGGAACGAAGCTTTCTTT.

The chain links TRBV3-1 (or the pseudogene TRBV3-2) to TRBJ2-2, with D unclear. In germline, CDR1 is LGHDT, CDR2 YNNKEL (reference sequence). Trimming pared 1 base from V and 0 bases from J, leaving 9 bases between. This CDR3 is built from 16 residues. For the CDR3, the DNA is TGTGCCAGCAGCCAAGTATGGCCGCCGAACACCGGGGAGCTGTTTTTT. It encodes CASSQVWPPNTGELFF.

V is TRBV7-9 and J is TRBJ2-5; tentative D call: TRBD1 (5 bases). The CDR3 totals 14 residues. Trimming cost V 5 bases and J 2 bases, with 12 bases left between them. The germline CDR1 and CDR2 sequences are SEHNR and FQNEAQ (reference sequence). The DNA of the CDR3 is TGTGCCAGCAGCCCCCCGAAGGGGCAAGAGACCCAGTACTTC. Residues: CASSPPKGQETQYF. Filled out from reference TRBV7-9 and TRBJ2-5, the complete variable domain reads DTGVSQNPRHKITKRGQNVTFRCDPISEHNRLYWYRQTLGQGPEFLTYFQNEAQLEKSRLLSDRFSAERPKGSFSTLEIQRTEQGDSAMYLCASSPPKGQETQYFGPGTRLLVL.

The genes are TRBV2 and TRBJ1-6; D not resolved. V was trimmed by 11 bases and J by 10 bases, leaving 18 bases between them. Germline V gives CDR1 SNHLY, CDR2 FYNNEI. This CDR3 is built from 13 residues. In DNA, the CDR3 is TGTGCCGGAAACGTCGGTCCGGGATCACCCCTCCACTTT. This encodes CAGNVGPGSPLHF.

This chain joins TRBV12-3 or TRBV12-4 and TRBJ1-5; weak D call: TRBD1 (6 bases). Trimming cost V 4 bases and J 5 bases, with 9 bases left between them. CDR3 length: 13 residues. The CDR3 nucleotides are TGTGCCAGCAGTTCACAGGGATATCAGCCCCAGCATTTT. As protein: CASSSQGYQPQHF.

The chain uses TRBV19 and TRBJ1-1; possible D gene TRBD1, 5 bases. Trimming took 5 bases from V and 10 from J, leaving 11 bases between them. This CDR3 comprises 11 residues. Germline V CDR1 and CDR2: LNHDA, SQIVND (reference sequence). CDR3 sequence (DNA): TGTGCCAGTAGTCTGGCCGGGGGAGCTTTCTTT. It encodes CASSLAGGAFF.

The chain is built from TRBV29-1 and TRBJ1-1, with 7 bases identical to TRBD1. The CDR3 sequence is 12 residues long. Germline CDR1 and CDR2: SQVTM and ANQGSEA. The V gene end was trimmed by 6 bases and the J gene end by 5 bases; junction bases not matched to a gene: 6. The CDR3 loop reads CSVDRAGTEAFF. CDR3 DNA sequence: TGCAGCGTCGACAGGGCGGGGACTGAAGCTTTCTTT.

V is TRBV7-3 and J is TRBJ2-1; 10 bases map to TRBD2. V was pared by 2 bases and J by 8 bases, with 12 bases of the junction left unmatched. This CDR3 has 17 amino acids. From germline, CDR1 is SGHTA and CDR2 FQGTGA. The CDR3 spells CASSLRSGGARTYEQFF. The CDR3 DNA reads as TGTGCCAGCAGCTTACGGAGCGGGGGGGCTAGAACCTATGAGCAGTTCTTC.